This TCR beta chain was retrieved from a study of blood T cell repertoires in COVID-19. Here immunoSEQ multiplex PCR was the method, and the copy in TCRdb shows in-frame clones only, minus some. The repertoire holds about 190,000 clones, roughly 84% seen once, with under 4% in the top ten. This clone was counted only a few times. Participants were aged about 18 to 89 years from 24 US areas. This receptor was obtained from a woman in her 30s who had recovered from COVID-19. Sequencing was done on a sample of PBMCs or T cells enriched from blood (not recorded which).

The CDR3 here is CASRYGTGSEQYF. The CDR3 DNA reads TGTGCCAGCAGGTACGGGACAGGTAGCGAGCAGTACTTC. V usage is TRBV28 and J usage is TRBJ2-7; 8 bases agree with TRBD1. The CDR3 consists of 13 residues. V lost 6 bases to trimming and J lost 6 bases; unmatched junction nucleotides: 7. CDR1 and CDR2 (germline): MDHEN, SYDVKM.